A single sample is the source of the 19 T cell receptor beta chains below, sequenced in a study of T-cell reconstitution after alpha-beta-depleted transplantation in children. The TCRbeta library was prepared with unique molecular identifiers. TCRdb itself ran the PCR reads through MiXCR, one entry per CDR3 protein. In the table there are more than 100,000 distinct CDR3 sequences, 23% of which are singletons. The material sequenced was PBMCs, mostly from graft donor cells, taken 180 days after TCRalphabeta/CD19-depleted stem cell transplant. The receptor set was obtained from a male patient aged 2-9 years who had a stem cell transplant for chronic granulomatous disease, so the T cells may come from the graft donor.

This clonotype came up many times. The chain uses TRBV5-1 and TRBJ2-7; 7 bases are shared with TRBD1. The CDR3 is 14 amino acids. V gave up 4 bases and J gave up 2 bases; unmatched junction bases: 6. CDR1 and CDR2 from the germline V gene are SGHRS and YFSETQ. CDR3 amino acids: CASSNRDSAYEQYF. DNA of the CDR3: TGCGCCAGCAGCAACCGGGACAGCGCCTACGAGCAGTACTTC.

The chain uses TRBV18 and TRBJ2-1, with D perhaps TRBD1 or TRBD2 (5 bases each). V lost 3 bases and J 5 bases, leaving 8 bases between the germline ends. Germline lookup yields CDR1 KGHSH and CDR2 LQKENI. This CDR3 has 13 amino acids. In DNA form, the CDR3 reads TGTGCCAGCTCACCGGGACCTCACAATGAGCAGTTCTTC. Its translation is CASSPGPHNEQFF.

This clonotype was detected ten times or more. The rearrangement joins TRBV20-1 to TRBJ2-7; tentative D call: TRBD2 (5 bases). Germline lookup yields CDR1 DFQATT and CDR2 SNEGSKA (reference sequence). CDR3 length: 12 residues. CDR3 region: CSTSEPSSEQYF. The CDR3 DNA reads TGCAGCACTAGTGAACCCTCCAGCGAGCAGTACTTC.

This clonotype occurred many times. The chain employs TRBV6-2 or TRBV6-3 and TRBJ1-5, with D possibly TRBD1 on 6 matching bases. Germline CDR1 reads MNHEY; CDR2 reads SVGEGT. The CDR3 has 13 residues. V shed 8 bases and J shed 9 bases, with 17 bases lying between them. CDR3 nucleotide sequence: TGTGCCAGCGGGGGGCAGACCTCATCGCCCCAGCATTTT. Translating it yields CASGGQTSSPQHF.

This clonotype was observed a few times. This chain uses TRBV11-1 with TRBJ2-7, with a possible D match to TRBD1 (5 bases). Germline assignment: CDR1 SGHAT and CDR2 FQDESV (reference sequence). Trimming cost V 5 bases and J 0 bases, with 11 bases left between them. There are 14 residues in the CDR3. The CDR3 DNA reads as TGTGCCAGCAGCCTATGGACATACTCCTACGAGCAGTACTTC. Its protein product is CASSLWTYSYEQYF.

This clonotype has at least ten counts. The chain carries TRBV20-1 and TRBJ2-1, with no clear D. Germline V CDR1 and CDR2: DFQATT, SNEGSKA (reference sequence). Trimming stripped 4 bases from V and 5 bases from J, with 9 bases between. CDR3 length equals 12 residues. The CDR3 protein is CSAIVQNNEQFF. The CDR3 DNA reads TGCAGTGCTATTGTACAGAACAATGAGCAGTTCTTC.

The chain employs TRBV7-2 and TRBJ2-2, with D perhaps matching TRBD1 or TRBD2 (6 bases each). The CDR3 is made up of 16 amino acids. In germline, CDR1 is SGHTA, CDR2 FQGNSA. V was clipped by 4 bases and J by 4 bases, with 16 bases between them. The CDR3 loop is CASSWGAWQITGELFF. CDR3 bases: TGTGCCAGCAGCTGGGGGGCTTGGCAGATCACCGGGGAGCTGTTTTTT.

This clonotype was found a few times. The gene calls are TRBV29-1 and TRBJ2-3; D is possibly TRBD2 (7 bases). This CDR3 has 14 amino acids. In germline, CDR1 is SQVTM, CDR2 ANQGSEA. V dropped 5 bases and J dropped 4 bases, with 16 bases sitting between them. The CDR3 DNA follows: TGCAGCGTTCCAAACAAGGGGGGGCCAGATACGCAGTATTTT. Amino acids: CSVPNKGGPDTQYF.

This chain links TRBV20-1 with TRBJ2-5; possible D gene TRBD1, 6 bases. The CDR3 runs to 12 residues. From germline, CDR1 is DFQATT and CDR2 SNEGSKA (reference sequence). V lost 5 bases to trimming and J lost 5 bases, with 12 bases between them. CDR3 bases: TGCAGTGCTTCCGACAGGATCGAGACCCAGTACTTC. Translated: CSASDRIETQYF.

This clonotype came up many times. The rearrangement joins TRBV5-5 to TRBJ2-5; 13 bases are shared with TRBD2. J was trimmed by 5 bases and V by 3 bases; bases with no gene match: 10. The CDR3 is 17 residues long. Germline V gene sequence: CDR1 SGHKS, CDR2 YYEKEE (reference sequence). CDR3 sequence reads: CASSWRLAGGIGETQYF. The CDR3 coding sequence is TGTGCCAGCAGCTGGAGACTAGCGGGAGGTATAGGGGAGACCCAGTACTTC. The complete variable domain, with remaining parts taken from reference TRBV5-5 and TRBJ2-5, reads DAGVTQSPTHLIKTRGQQVTLRCSPISGHKSVSWYQQVLGQGPQFIFQYYEKEERGRGNFPDRFSARQFPNYSSELNVNALLLGDSALYLCASSWRLAGGIGETQYFGPGTRLLVL.

In its sample, this clonotype was seen a few times. The chain recombines TRBV9 with TRBJ2-1, with 9 bases aligning to TRBD1. CDR1 is SGDLS and CDR2 is YYNGEE in the germline V gene. The junction had 5 bases not matched to a gene; V was cut back by 3 bases and J by 4 bases. The length of the CDR3 is 15 residues. Written as DNA, the CDR3 is TGTGCCAGCAGCGCGGGACAGGGAGAATACAATGAGCAGTTCTTC. Encoded protein: CASSAGQGEYNEQFF.

This clonotype has just a few counts. The chain carries TRBV12-3 or TRBV12-4 and TRBJ2-5; D gene unclear. The length of the CDR3 is 15 residues. Trimming removed 6 bases from V and 6 bases from J, with 20 bases in between. Here the CDR3 DNA reads TGTGCCAGCAGCCAATTTCATGCTGGGGAAAAGACCCAGTACTTC. Amino acids: CASSQFHAGEKTQYF.

This clonotype turned up a few times. The gene calls are TRBV29-1 and TRBJ1-2; TRBD1 matches at 10 bases. The germline CDR1 and CDR2 sequences are SQVTM and ANQGSEA. The CDR3 is made up of 13 amino acids. V lost 7 bases, J lost 4 bases, and 6 bases stayed unmatched. The CDR3 loop is CSASGQGSYGYTF. The CDR3 region has the DNA TGCAGCGCCTCGGGACAGGGGTCCTATGGCTACACCTTC.

This clonotype was recorded at least ten times. This chain uses TRBV27 with TRBJ1-6; D is possibly TRBD1 (5 bases). V gave up 3 bases and J gave up 11 bases, with 14 bases separating them. There are 14 residues in the CDR3. Germline CDR1 reads MNHEY; CDR2 reads SMNVEV (reference sequence). The CDR3 DNA sequence: TGTGCCAGCAGTTTCGGTCAGGGAATGCCACCCCTCCACTTT. Translation: CASSFGQGMPPLHF.

A few counts support this clonotype. The chain combines TRBV2 with TRBJ2-3; D may be TRBD1 (6 bases). The V end lost 6 bases, the J end lost 6 bases, and 25 bases lay between the germline ends. CDR3 size: 17 residues. CDR1 SNHLY and CDR2 FYNNEI come from the germline V gene. CDR3 region: CASRNPIVGAWTDTQYF. DNA of the CDR3: TGTGCCAGCAGAAATCCAATTGTGGGGGCTTGGACCGATACGCAGTATTTT. The full variable domain, its missing parts supplied by reference TRBV2 and TRBJ2-3, is EPEVTQTPSHQVTQMGQEVILRCVPISNHLYFYWYRQILGQKVEFLVSFYNNEISEKSEIFDDQFSVERPDGSNFTLKIRSTKLEDSAMYFCASRNPIVGAWTDTQYFGPGTRLTVL.

The V gene is TRBV29-1, the J gene TRBJ1-2; D not certain. V was shortened by 4 bases and J by 0 bases, with 3 bases between the two germline ends. Germline loops: CDR1 SQVTM, CDR2 ANQGSEA. The CDR3 is made up of 11 amino acids. CDR3 nucleotide sequence: TGCAGCGTTGGATCTAACTATGGCTACACCTTC. It is translated as CSVGSNYGYTF. Based on the CDR3 plus reference TRBV29-1 and TRBJ1-2, the full variable domain is SAVISQKPSRDICQRGTSLTIQCQVDSQVTMMFWYRQQPGQSLTLIATANQGSEATYESGFVIDKFPISRPNLTFSTLTVSNMSPEDSSIYLCSVGSNYGYTFGSGTRLTVV.

This clonotype was recorded many times. The rearrangement links TRBV6-2 or TRBV6-3 to TRBJ2-3; 10 nucleotides line up with TRBD2. Per the germline V gene, CDR1 is MNHEY and CDR2 is SVGEGT. This CDR3 comprises 20 residues. With V trimmed by 5 bases and J by 6 bases, 23 bases remained unmatched. The CDR3 sequence: CASSPSSARPSSGRVDTQYF. The DNA for the CDR3 is TGTGCCAGCAGTCCATCCTCAGCAAGACCTTCTAGCGGGAGAGTGGATACGCAGTATTTT.

This chain uses TRBV15 with TRBJ2-7; 9 bases match TRBD1. The germline gives CDR1 LNHNV, CDR2 YYDKDF (reference sequence). J gave up 1 base and V 1 base, and 5 bases lay outside the gene matches. The CDR3 sequence is 16 residues long. The CDR3 region has the DNA TGTGCCACCAGCAGAGTAGGGACAGGGCCATCCTACGAGCAGTACTTC. Translating gives CATSRVGTGPSYEQYF.

This clonotype was picked up many times. This chain uses TRBV4-3 with TRBJ1-1; no clear D gene. Germline-derived CDR1 and CDR2 are LGHNA and YSLEER. V dropped 1 base and J dropped 5 bases, with 14 bases sitting between them. CDR3 size: 15 residues. This CDR3 is CASSQVPNARTEAFF. In DNA form, the CDR3 reads TGCGCCAGCAGCCAAGTACCCAACGCGAGGACTGAAGCTTTCTTT.